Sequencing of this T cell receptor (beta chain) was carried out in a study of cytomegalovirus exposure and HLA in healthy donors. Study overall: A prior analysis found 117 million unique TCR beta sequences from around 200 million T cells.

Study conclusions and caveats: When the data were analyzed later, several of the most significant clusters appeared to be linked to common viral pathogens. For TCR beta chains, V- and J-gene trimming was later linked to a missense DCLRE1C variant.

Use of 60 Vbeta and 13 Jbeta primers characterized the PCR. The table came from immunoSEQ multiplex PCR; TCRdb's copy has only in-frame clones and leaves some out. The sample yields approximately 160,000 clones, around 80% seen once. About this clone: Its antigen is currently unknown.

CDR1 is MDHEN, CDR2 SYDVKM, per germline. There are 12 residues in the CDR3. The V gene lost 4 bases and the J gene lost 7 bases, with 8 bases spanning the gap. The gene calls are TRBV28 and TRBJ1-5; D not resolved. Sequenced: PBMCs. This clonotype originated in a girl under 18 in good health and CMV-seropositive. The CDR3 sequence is CASSWAGQPQHF. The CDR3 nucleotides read TGTGCCAGCAGTTGGGCGGGGCAGCCCCAGCATTTT.